This TCR beta chain stems from a study of metastatic and nonmetastatic thyroid tumors. In the study overall: Patients with malignant and benign thyroid disease provided blood and tumor or nodule tissue, whose repertoires were compared.

Per the original data handling: A distant-metastasis classifier for papillary thyroid cancer was built using CDR3 differences across clinicopathological groups. TCRdb re-analyzed the PCR reads through MiXCR. These V and J calls rely on TCRdb rather than the paper's analysis. The sample records over 15,000 clones, about 32% being singletons. Thyroid surgery was preceded by no treatment in any patient. Trimming removed 5 bases at V and 1 base at J, with 13 bases between. Germline-derived CDR1 and CDR2 are SGHRS and YFSETQ. The CDR3 has 15 amino acids. This receptor was obtained from a female donor with papillary thyroid cancer or a benign thyroid nodule (not recorded which). Some clones in this sample may be carry-over from other donors' samples. The rearrangement links TRBV5-1 to TRBJ2-1; perhaps TRBD1 as D (6 bases). Source material: tumor tissue. The CDR3 DNA is TGCGCCAGCAGTAAGTACAGGGTTTCCTACAATGAGCAGTTCTTC. Encoded protein: CASSKYRVSYNEQFF.